A single sample is the source of the 5 T cell receptor beta chains below, sequenced in a study of shared clonotypes between healthy human individuals. Only in-frame clones appear in the TCRdb table, and some are missing; sequencing was by immunoSEQ multiplex PCR. The sample carries under 850,000 clones, about 92% recorded once. Naive CD8 cells lacked CD45RO and underwent positive selection for CCR7, leaving out terminally differentiated effector memory CD45RA+ cells. Sequenced sample: naive CD8+ T cells sorted from blood. The receptors were gathered from a man aged 25-45 years in good health.

The chain recombines TRBV7-9 with TRBJ2-7, with 8 bases that match TRBD1. This CDR3 has 16 residues. Germline CDR1 SEHNR, CDR2 FQNEAQ (reference sequence). V was pared by 5 bases and J by 1 base, with 10 bases of the junction left unmatched. In nucleotides, the CDR3 is TGTGCCAGCAGCGCCACCCAGGGGGCCCTTTCCTACGAGCAGTACTTC. Translating it yields CASSATQGALSYEQYF. Complete variable domain (other parts from reference TRBV7-9 and TRBJ2-7): DTGVSQNPRHKITKRGQNVTFRCDPISEHNRLYWYRQTLGQGPEFLTYFQNEAQLEKSRLLSDRFSAERPKGSFSTLEIQRTEQGDSAMYLCASSATQGALSYEQYFGPGTRLTVT.

This sequence joins TRBV30 and TRBJ2-5; D remains ambiguous. V was shortened by 1 base and J by 5 bases, with 8 bases between the two germline ends. Per the germline V gene, CDR1 is GTSNPN and CDR2 is SVGIG (reference sequence). The CDR3 is 12 residues long. CDR3 in amino acids: CAWSGLMETQYF. The DNA for the CDR3 is TGTGCCTGGAGTGGCCTCATGGAGACCCAGTACTTC.

This clone was observed once. The chain links TRBV5-5 to TRBJ2-5, with D perhaps given as TRBD1 or TRBD2 (5 bases each). The CDR3 loop spans 16 amino acids. CDR1 is SGHKS and CDR2 is YYEKEE in the germline V gene (reference sequence). Between the trimmed V and J ends, which lost 0 bases and 3 bases, there was a span of 15 bases. The CDR3 nucleotides are TGTGCCAGCAGCTTGGCTCCCGGGACGACCAAAGAGACCCAGTACTTC. Encoded protein: CASSLAPGTTKETQYF. Using reference TRBV5-5 and TRBJ2-5 for the parts outside the CDR3, the full variable domain is DAGVTQSPTHLIKTRGQQVTLRCSPISGHKSVSWYQQVLGQGPQFIFQYYEKEERGRGNFPDRFSARQFPNYSSELNVNALLLGDSALYLCASSLAPGTTKETQYFGPGTRLLVL.

This rearrangement joins TRBV21-1 to TRBJ2-7; TRBD2, as called in the table, went unchecked against the DNA. TRBV21-1 has pseudogene status. The CDR3 is 16 amino acids. CDR3 nucleotides: TGTGCCAGCAGCCAACGGGGACTAGCGGATACCTACGAGCAGTACTTC. Protein product: CASSQRGLADTYEQYF.

This clone was seen a few times. The gene calls are TRBV14 and TRBJ2-1, with unresolved D. Per the germline V gene, CDR1 is SGHDN and CDR2 is FVKESK. CDR3 length equals 12 residues. The ends were cut back, 6 bases at V and 6 bases at J, with 9 bases in the middle. CDR3 residues: CASSRWINEQFF. Here the CDR3 DNA reads TGTGCCAGCAGTAGATGGATCAATGAGCAGTTCTTC.